The rows below give T cell receptor beta chains drawn from one sample of a study of Graves' ophthalmopathy and Graves' hyperthyroidism. MiXCR was run by TCRdb on the multiplex PCR reads, yielding one entry per CDR3 protein. The table has around 40,000 distinct CDR3 sequences, over 40% seen once. The sample taken for sequencing was peripheral blood. Source of these receptors: an adult man with Graves' ophthalmopathy. Each CDR3 is given with its conserved first and last residue. Fields, in order: V gene, J gene, CDR3 length, CDR3 protein.

V gene: TRBV19
J gene: TRBJ2-1
CDR3 length: 11
CDR3 protein: CASGRNSEQFF

V gene: TRBV29-1
J gene: TRBJ2-1
CDR3 length: 14
CDR3 protein: CSVEKRLFDNEQFF

V gene: TRBV12-3/TRBV12-4
J gene: TRBJ2-3
CDR3 length: 15
CDR3 protein: CASSVAGGLADTQYF

V gene: TRBV19
J gene: TRBJ2-3
CDR3 length: 13
CDR3 protein: CASRLQVSDTQYF

V gene: TRBV19
J gene: TRBJ1-1
CDR3 length: 16
CDR3 protein: CASSMPTGGRGLQAFF

V gene: TRBV10-2
J gene: TRBJ1-2
CDR3 length: 13
CDR3 protein: CASSESGNYGYTF

V gene: TRBV6-1
J gene: TRBJ2-5
CDR3 length: 14
CDR3 protein: CASTLSGGAETQYF

V gene: TRBV7-3
J gene: TRBJ2-1
CDR3 length: 16
CDR3 protein: CASSSTPSVQGDEQFF

V gene: TRBV9
J gene: TRBJ2-1
CDR3 length: 15
CDR3 protein: CASSAFSGSLDEQFF

V gene: TRBV28
J gene: TRBJ1-2
CDR3 length: 14
CDR3 protein: CASSANPGSWGYTF

V gene: TRBV19
J gene: TRBJ2-1
CDR3 length: 12
CDR3 protein: CASSSPHGEQFF

V gene: TRBV9
J gene: TRBJ1-6
CDR3 length: 22
CDR3 protein: CASWTGDLKLPRRSSYNSPLHF

V gene: TRBV12-3/TRBV12-4
J gene: TRBJ2-7
CDR3 length: 14
CDR3 protein: CASSLGWGAYEQCF

V gene: TRBV30
J gene: TRBJ1-5
CDR3 length: 15
CDR3 protein: CAWRLTGGPNQPQHF

V gene: TRBV7-9
J gene: TRBJ1-2
CDR3 length: 15
CDR3 protein: CASSTIRDINYGSTF

V gene: TRBV5-1
J gene: TRBJ2-3
CDR3 length: 17
CDR3 protein: CASSLGTSGSLTDTQYF

V gene: TRBV6-4
J gene: TRBJ1-1
CDR3 length: 14
CDR3 protein: CASAVSFGDTEAFF

V gene: TRBV20-1
J gene: TRBJ2-5
CDR3 length: 14
CDR3 protein: CSARDSGGTETHYF

V gene: TRBV2
J gene: TRBJ1-2
CDR3 length: 15
CDR3 protein: CASSENPTGAYGYTF

V gene: TRBV19
J gene: TRBJ2-3
CDR3 length: 16
CDR3 protein: CASSISTSGRADTQYF

V gene: TRBV6-6
J gene: TRBJ2-7
CDR3 length: 15
CDR3 protein: CASSYSKAGGGEQYF

V gene: TRBV6-1
J gene: TRBJ2-1
CDR3 length: 13
CDR3 protein: CASSALTYNEQFF

V gene: TRBV15
J gene: TRBJ1-4
CDR3 length: 13
CDR3 protein: CATSRYGGEKLFF

V gene: TRBV7-3
J gene: TRBJ1-2
CDR3 length: 14
CDR3 protein: CASSWDRGSNGYTF

V gene: TRBV10-3
J gene: TRBJ1-2
CDR3 length: 14
CDR3 protein: CAISESTEDRGYTF

V gene: TRBV5-5
J gene: TRBJ1-5
CDR3 length: 16
CDR3 protein: CASSLGGQGGQETQHF

V gene: TRBV6-5
J gene: TRBJ2-1
CDR3 length: 15
CDR3 protein: CASSPSISSYNEQFF

V gene: TRBV18
J gene: TRBJ1-2
CDR3 length: 14
CDR3 protein: CASSPQGANYGYTF

V gene: TRBV7-3
J gene: TRBJ2-1
CDR3 length: 15
CDR3 protein: CASSLAGYSYNEQFF

V gene: TRBV4-2
J gene: TRBJ1-2
CDR3 length: 13
CDR3 protein: CASSQDVNYGYTF

V gene: TRBV2
J gene: TRBJ2-5
CDR3 length: 16
CDR3 protein: CASSLIRGRGSETQYF

V gene: TRBV19
J gene: TRBJ2-3
CDR3 length: 14
CDR3 protein: CGSTRGEGTDTQYF

V gene: TRBV11-1
J gene: TRBJ1-2
CDR3 length: 11
CDR3 protein: CASSRMDGYTF

V gene: TRBV7-2
J gene: TRBJ2-3
CDR3 length: 15
CDR3 protein: CASSLLDRGTDTQYF

V gene: TRBV29-1
J gene: TRBJ1-1
CDR3 length: 9
CDR3 protein: CQQLREAFF

V gene: TRBV11-2
J gene: TRBJ2-5
CDR3 length: 14
CDR3 protein: CASSRTGVLETQYF

V gene: TRBV15
J gene: TRBJ1-4
CDR3 length: 13
CDR3 protein: CATRQAGAEKLFF

V gene: TRBV6-4
J gene: TRBJ1-1
CDR3 length: 12
CDR3 protein: CASSRQNTEAFF

V gene: TRBV6-5
J gene: TRBJ2-5
CDR3 length: 12
CDR3 protein: CASSFRGQTQYF

V gene: TRBV2
J gene: TRBJ2-7
CDR3 length: 11
CDR3 protein: CASSETYEQYF

V gene: TRBV15
J gene: TRBJ2-3
CDR3 length: 16
CDR3 protein: CATRDSGGARLDTQYF

V gene: TRBV7-5
J gene: TRBJ2-7
CDR3 length: 18
CDR3 protein: CISVPEAPTSGEPYEQYF